This entry is about one T cell receptor beta chain. Its antigen is not identified. CDR3 length: 13 residues. V lost 0 bases, J lost 6 bases, and 9 bases lay in between. In germline, CDR1 is SGHTA, CDR2 FQGNSA. The sample originates from a study of T cell clonotyping in hematopoietic cell transplantation. General study findings and limits: Few recipient clonotypes overlapped donors; over 95% were de novo at given depth. Pathologically expanded recipient clonotypes increased progressively from day 30 to day 180 as diversity fell. No sorting was done, leaving CD4 and CD8 contributions mixed. Higher Inverse Simpson Index values in graft donor and pretransplant recipient predicted broader posttransplant TCR diversity.

Only in-frame clones appear in the TCRdb table, and some are missing; sequencing was by immunoSEQ multiplex PCR. This sample yields some 17,000 clones, of which 85% to 90% are seen a single time; around 2.5% belongs to the top ten. This chain joins TRBV7-2 and TRBJ2-7; no clear D. The TCR was taken from a man between 45 and 60 years old in good health. Some clones in this sample may be carry-over from other donors' samples. Sequencing was carried out using peripheral blood mononuclear cells. CDR3 loop: CASSLAWLGEQYF. Written as DNA, the CDR3 is TGTGCCAGCAGCTTAGCGTGGCTGGGCGAGCAGTACTTC.